This is a list of T cell receptor beta chains from one sample in a study of T cell repertoires in cytomegalovirus infection. MiXCR, run by TCRdb on the reads, gives a single entry per CDR3 protein. The table records almost 300,000 distinct CDR3 sequences, around 10% of them present only once. The sample consisted of PBMCs. The receptor source for this set is a human donor in good health (CMV status not recorded). Some clones in this sample may be carry-over from other donors' samples. Each CDR3 is given with its conserved first and last residue. The D gene is left open where the match is weak. Clone size is stated in some rows and not others, as once, few, many or a class when expanded.

clone_size	v_call	d_call	j_call	cdr3_aa	cdr3_nt
many	TRBV7-8	TRBD1	TRBJ2-7	CASSWTGSPTYEQYF	TGTGCCAGCAGCTGGACAGGGTCCCCCACCTACGAGCAGTACTTC
many	TRBV29-1	NA	TRBJ1-2	CSVPSREYGYTF	TGCAGCGTGCCATCTCGGGAGTATGGCTACACCTTC
few	TRBV25-1	NA	TRBJ2-5	CASSEYSGHSETQYF	TGTGCCAGCAGTGAATACTCTGGACACTCAGAGACCCAGTACTTC
NA	TRBV29-1	NA	TRBJ1-4	CSVRQASEKLFF	TGCAGCGTCCGACAGGCCAGTGAAAAACTGTTTTTT
many	TRBV20-1	NA	TRBJ1-1	CSASRGRLNTEAFF	TGCAGTGCTAGTCGGGGCAGGCTGAACACTGAAGCTTTCTTT
many	TRBV19	TRBD1	TRBJ1-2	CASSPVGQGVIPGYGYTF	TGTGCCAGTAGTCCCGTGGGACAGGGAGTTATACCGGGCTATGGCTACACCTTC
many	TRBV7-6	NA	TRBJ2-1	CASSLGTGRNSYNEQFF	TGTGCCAGCAGCTTAGGAACGGGACGAAATTCCTACAATGAGCAGTTCTTC
many	TRBV10-3	TRBD1	TRBJ2-3	CAASGTGSLSTDTQYF	TGTGCCGCCTCCGGGACAGGGTCCCTCAGCACAGATACGCAGTATTTT
NA	TRBV9	NA	TRBJ2-5	CASRRGREYQETQYF	TGTGCCAGCAGGAGGGGCAGGGAGTACCAAGAGACCCAGTACTTC
many	TRBV11-2	NA	TRBJ2-1	CASTDGQGYYNEQFF	TGTGCCAGCACCGATGGGCAGGGGTACTACAATGAGCAGTTCTTC
few	TRBV6-5	NA	TRBJ2-7	CASSYRHTGVDYEQYF	TGTGCCAGCAGTTACCGGCACACGGGGGTAGACTACGAGCAGTACTTC
many	TRBV2	TRBD1	TRBJ2-2	CASSGTGFTGELFF	TGTGCCAGCAGCGGGACAGGGTTCACCGGGGAGCTGTTTTTT
few	TRBV5-1	NA	TRBJ2-5	CASSIGPPQETQYF	TGCGCCAGCAGCATAGGACCGCCACAAGAGACCCAGTACTTC
many	TRBV3-1	NA	TRBJ2-6	CASSHYYTEAAGWGANVLTF	TGTGCCAGCAGCCATTATTATACAGAGGCTGCCGGTTGGGGGGCCAACGTCCTGACTTTC
many	TRBV6-1	NA	TRBJ2-5	CASSGQERRRQQETQYF	TGTGCCAGCAGTGGCCAGGAAAGGCGGCGCCAACAAGAGACCCAGTACTTC
many	TRBV7-2	TRBD1	TRBJ1-2	CASSSDRGIYGYTF	TGTGCCAGCAGCTCAGACAGGGGCATCTACGGCTACACCTTC
many	TRBV18	TRBD1	TRBJ1-5	CASSPGQGLSNQPQHF	TGTGCCAGCTCACCGGGACAGGGGTTGAGCAATCAGCCCCAGCATTTT
NA	TRBV10-3	NA	TRBJ1-1	CAMRGTLGSTEAFF	TGTGCCATGAGAGGTACATTAGGGAGCACTGAAGCTTTCTTT
few	TRBV28	TRBD1	TRBJ1-6	CASSLRTGQLTTSPLHF	TGTGCCAGCAGTTTGCGGACAGGCCAATTGACGACCTCACCCCTCCACTTT
many	TRBV5-4	TRBD2	TRBJ2-5	CASSLGTSIETQYF	TGTGCCAGCAGCTTGGGGACTAGTATAGAGACCCAGTACTTC
many	TRBV6-2/TRBV6-3	TRBD2	TRBJ2-1	CASRGLAGGEQFF	TGTGCCAGCAGGGGACTAGCGGGGGGCGAGCAGTTCTTC
many	TRBV7-6	TRBD2	TRBJ2-7	CASSLGGREQYF	TGTGCCAGCAGCTTGGGAGGGCGCGAGCAGTACTTC
NA	TRBV18	TRBD1	TRBJ1-1	CASSPLPGGNTEAFF	TGTGCCAGCTCACCACTCCCAGGGGGTAACACTGAAGCTTTCTTT
many	TRBV5-4	NA	TRBJ2-1	CASSWGQSGPNEQFF	TGTGCCAGCAGTTGGGGACAAAGCGGGCCCAATGAGCAGTTCTTC
many	TRBV14	TRBD1	TRBJ2-2	CASSHLQGPGELFF	TGTGCCAGCAGCCACTTACAGGGGCCTGGGGAGCTGTTTTTT
many	TRBV10-3	TRBD1	TRBJ2-7	CATQTGSEQYF	TGTGCCACCCAGACAGGGTCCGAGCAGTACTTC
many	TRBV7-2	NA	TRBJ2-5	CASSPRARGGETQYF	TGTGCCAGCAGCCCACGGGCGAGGGGGGGGGAGACCCAGTACTTC
NA	TRBV4-3	TRBD2	TRBJ2-4	CASSQEKRGGYLLAKNIQYF	TGCGCCAGCAGCCAAGAAAAGCGGGGGGGCTACCTTTTAGCCAAAAACATTCAGTACTTC
many	TRBV29-1	TRBD2	TRBJ2-1	CSGTGLDAYNEQFF	TGCAGCGGGACCGGACTAGACGCCTACAATGAGCAGTTCTTC
many	TRBV7-9	NA	TRBJ2-2	CASSFGGTYTGELFF	TGTGCCAGCAGCTTTGGGGGGACTTACACCGGGGAGCTGTTTTTT
NA	TRBV27	NA	TRBJ2-3	CASSDRSTDTQYF	TGTGCCAGCTCGGACAGAAGCACAGATACGCAGTATTTT
NA	TRBV20-1	TRBD1	TRBJ1-1	CSALSDRAGEAFF	TGCAGTGCCCTCAGCGACAGGGCGGGTGAAGCTTTCTTT